The clone carrying this T cell receptor beta chain showed up many times. No antigen is known for it. The read halts 3 residues ahead of the CDR3 end, with the missing end drawn from the germline J gene. Measured with immunoSEQ multiplex PCR; TCRdb has only the in-frame clones, and not every one. The profile covers 57,000 or so clones, none occurring a single time. The sample originates from a study of T cell clonality in common variable immunodeficiency. Study-wide findings and caveats: TCRbeta clonality was increased in CVID versus healthy controls. Fewer TCRbeta clones were shared among CVID subjects than controls.

The length of the CDR3 is 13 residues. Germline values: CDR1 SGHDT, CDR2 YYEEEE. The V gene end was trimmed by 2 bases and the J gene end by 7 bases; junction bases not matched to a gene: 3. The receptor comes from a person aged 18 to 70 in good health. The sequenced sample was peripheral blood mononuclear cells. The chain links TRBV5-6 to TRBJ1-2; 9 nucleotides align to TRBD1. The part of the CDR3 DNA that was read is TGTGCCAGCAGCTTTAACAGGGGGCCTGGC. It encodes CASSFNRGPG. From start to end, the CDR3 is CASSFNRGPGYTF.